This T cell receptor (beta chain) was sequenced in a study of cytomegalovirus exposure and HLA in healthy donors. Study-level findings and limits: Earlier analysis yielded a pattern in which most TCR beta V segments were productive about 90% or about 30% of the time. Reported findings show TCR beta sequences accurately forecast HLA-A and HLA-B alleles in most subjects. Rare sequences made up most TCRs, while some public TCRs were found in many donors. A later analysis linked a missense DCLRE1C variant to TCR beta V- and J-gene trimming.

CDR3 length equals 15 residues. Trimming at V came to 3 bases and at J to 1 base, leaving 2 bases not matched to a gene. Germline CDR1 is SGHRS and CDR2 is YFSETQ. PCR involved 60 Vbeta and 13 Jbeta primers. Produced via immunoSEQ multiplex PCR; TCRdb's table is partial and in-frame only. The sample shows 79,000 or so clones, under 85% of them seen only once. Details on this clone: As yet, its antigen is unknown.

The sequenced sample consisted of PBMCs. This chain uses TRBV5-1 with TRBJ2-2; 8 bases line up with TRBD1. The TCR sequence derives from a woman aged 35 to 49 in good health and CMV-seropositive. The CDR3 DNA is TGCGCCAGCAGCTGGGGACAGGAGAACACCGGGGAGCTGTTTTTT. Its translation: CASSWGQENTGELFF.